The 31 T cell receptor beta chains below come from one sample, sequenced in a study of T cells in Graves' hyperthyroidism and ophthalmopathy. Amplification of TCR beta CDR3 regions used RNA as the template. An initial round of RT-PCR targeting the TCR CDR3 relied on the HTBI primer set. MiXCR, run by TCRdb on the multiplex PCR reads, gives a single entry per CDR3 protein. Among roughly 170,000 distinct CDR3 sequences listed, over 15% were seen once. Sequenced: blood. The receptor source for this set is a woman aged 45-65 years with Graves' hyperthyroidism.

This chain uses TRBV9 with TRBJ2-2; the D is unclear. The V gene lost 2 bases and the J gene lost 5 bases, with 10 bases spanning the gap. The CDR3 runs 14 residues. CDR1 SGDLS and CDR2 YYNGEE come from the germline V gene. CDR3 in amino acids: CASSVTTRTGELFF. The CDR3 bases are TGTGCCAGCAGCGTCACTACGCGGACCGGGGAGCTGTTTTTT.

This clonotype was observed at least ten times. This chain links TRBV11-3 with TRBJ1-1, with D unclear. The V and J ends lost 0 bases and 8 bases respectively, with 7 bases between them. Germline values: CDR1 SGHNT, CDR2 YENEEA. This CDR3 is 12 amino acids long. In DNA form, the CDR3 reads TGTGCCAGCAGCTTAGACAATTCGGAAGCTTTCTTT. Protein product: CASSLDNSEAFF.

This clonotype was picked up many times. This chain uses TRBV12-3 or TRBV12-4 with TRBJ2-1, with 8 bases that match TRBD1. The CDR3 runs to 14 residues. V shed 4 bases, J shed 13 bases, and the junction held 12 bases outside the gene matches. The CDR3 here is CASSSPGQGWAQFF. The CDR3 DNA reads TGTGCCAGCAGTTCCCCCGGACAGGGATGGGCACAGTTCTTC.

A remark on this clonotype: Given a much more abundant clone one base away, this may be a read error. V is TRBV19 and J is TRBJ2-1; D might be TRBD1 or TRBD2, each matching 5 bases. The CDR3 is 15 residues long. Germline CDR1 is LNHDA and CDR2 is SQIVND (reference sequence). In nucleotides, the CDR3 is TGTGCCTGTAGTATAGCCCCGGGGCTCCTCAATGAGCAGTTCTTC. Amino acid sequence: CACSIAPGLLNEQFF. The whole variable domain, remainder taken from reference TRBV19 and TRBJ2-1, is DGGITQSPKYLFRKEGQNVTLSCEQNLNHDAMYWYRQDPGQGLRLIYYSQIVNDFQKGDIAEGYSVSREKKESFPLTVTSAQKNPTAFYLCACSIAPGLLNEQFFGPGTRLTVL.

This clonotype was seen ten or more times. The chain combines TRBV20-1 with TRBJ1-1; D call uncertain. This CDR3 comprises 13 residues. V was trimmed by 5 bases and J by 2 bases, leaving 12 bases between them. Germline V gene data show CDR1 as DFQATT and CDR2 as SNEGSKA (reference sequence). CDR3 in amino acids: CSAPRQDNTEAFF. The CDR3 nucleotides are TGCAGTGCTCCCCGGCAGGACAACACTGAAGCTTTCTTT.

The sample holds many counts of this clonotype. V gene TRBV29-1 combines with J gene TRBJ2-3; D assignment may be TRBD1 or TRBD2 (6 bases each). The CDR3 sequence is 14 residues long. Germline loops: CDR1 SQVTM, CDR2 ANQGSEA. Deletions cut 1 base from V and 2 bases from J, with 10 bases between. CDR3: CSVEGGTFTDTQYF. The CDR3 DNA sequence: TGCAGCGTTGAAGGCGGGACATTCACAGATACGCAGTATTTT.

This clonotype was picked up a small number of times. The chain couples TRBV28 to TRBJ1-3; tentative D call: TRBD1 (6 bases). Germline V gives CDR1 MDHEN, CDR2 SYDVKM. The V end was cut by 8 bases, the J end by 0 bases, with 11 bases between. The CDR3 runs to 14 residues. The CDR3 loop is CASRRTASGNTIYF. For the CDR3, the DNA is TGTGCCAGCCGGCGGACAGCCTCTGGAAACACCATATATTTT.

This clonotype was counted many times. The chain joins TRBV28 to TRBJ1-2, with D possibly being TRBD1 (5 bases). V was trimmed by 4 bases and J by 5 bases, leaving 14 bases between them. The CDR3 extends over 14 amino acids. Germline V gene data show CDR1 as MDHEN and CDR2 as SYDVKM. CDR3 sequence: CASSYSTAGYGYTF. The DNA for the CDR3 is TGTGCCAGCAGTTATTCGACAGCTGGGTATGGCTACACCTTC.

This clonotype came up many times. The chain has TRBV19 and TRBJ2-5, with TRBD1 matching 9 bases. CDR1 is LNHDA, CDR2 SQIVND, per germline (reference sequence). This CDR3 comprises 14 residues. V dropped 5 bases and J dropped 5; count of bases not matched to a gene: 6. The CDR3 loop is CASSYTGGLETQYF. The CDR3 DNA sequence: TGTGCCAGTAGTTACACAGGGGGCTTGGAGACCCAGTACTTC.

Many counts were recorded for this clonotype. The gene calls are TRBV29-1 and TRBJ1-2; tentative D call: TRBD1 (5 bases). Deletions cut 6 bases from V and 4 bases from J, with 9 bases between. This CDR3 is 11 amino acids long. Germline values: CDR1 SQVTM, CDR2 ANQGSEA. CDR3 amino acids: CSVTEGYGYTF. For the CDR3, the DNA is TGCAGCGTGACAGAGGGCTATGGCTACACCTTC.

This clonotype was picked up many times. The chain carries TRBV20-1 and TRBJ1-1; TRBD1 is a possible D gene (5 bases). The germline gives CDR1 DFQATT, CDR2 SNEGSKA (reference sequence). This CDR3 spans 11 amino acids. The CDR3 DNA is TGCCAACTTACAGGGAACACTGAAGCTTTCTTT. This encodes CQLTGNTEAFF.

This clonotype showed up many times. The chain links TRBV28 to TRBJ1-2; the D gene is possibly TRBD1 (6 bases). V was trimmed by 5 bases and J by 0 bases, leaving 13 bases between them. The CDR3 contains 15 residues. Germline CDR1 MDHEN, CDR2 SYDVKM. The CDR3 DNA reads TGTGCCAGCAGTCCGGACAGAGACACTAACTATGGCTACACCTTC. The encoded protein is CASSPDRDTNYGYTF.

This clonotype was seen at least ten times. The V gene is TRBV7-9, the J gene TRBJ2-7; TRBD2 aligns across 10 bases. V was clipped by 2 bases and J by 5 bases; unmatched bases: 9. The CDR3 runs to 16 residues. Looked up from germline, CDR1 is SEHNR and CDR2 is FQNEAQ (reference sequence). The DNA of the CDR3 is TGTGCCAGCAGCTTAATCCAGCGGGGGGGCCGGAACGAGCAGTACTTC. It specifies CASSLIQRGGRNEQYF.

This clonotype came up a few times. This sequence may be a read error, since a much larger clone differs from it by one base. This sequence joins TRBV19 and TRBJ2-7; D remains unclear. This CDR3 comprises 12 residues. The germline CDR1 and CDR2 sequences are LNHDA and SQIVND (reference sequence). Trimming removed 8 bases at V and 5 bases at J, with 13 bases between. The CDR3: CASQDVADEQYF. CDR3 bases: TGTGCCAGTCAAGATGTCGCCGACGAGCAGTACTTC.

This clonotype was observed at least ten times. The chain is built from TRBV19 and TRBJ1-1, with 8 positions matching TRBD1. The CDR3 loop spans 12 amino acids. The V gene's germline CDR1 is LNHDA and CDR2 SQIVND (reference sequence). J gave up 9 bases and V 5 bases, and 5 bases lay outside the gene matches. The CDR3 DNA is TGTGCCAGTAGTGTGCCCAGGGGGCAAGCTTTCTTT. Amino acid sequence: CASSVPRGQAFF.

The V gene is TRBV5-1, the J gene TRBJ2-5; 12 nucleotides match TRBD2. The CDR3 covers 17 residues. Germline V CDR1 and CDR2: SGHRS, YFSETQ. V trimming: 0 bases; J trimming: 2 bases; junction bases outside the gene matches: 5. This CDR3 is CASSLGASGGGQETQYF. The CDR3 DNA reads TGCGCCAGCAGCTTGGGGGCTAGCGGGGGGGGACAAGAGACCCAGTACTTC.

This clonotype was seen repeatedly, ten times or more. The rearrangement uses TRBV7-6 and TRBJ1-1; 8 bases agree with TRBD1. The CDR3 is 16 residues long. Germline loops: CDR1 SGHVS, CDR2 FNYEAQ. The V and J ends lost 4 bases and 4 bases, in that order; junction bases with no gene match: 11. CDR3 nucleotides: TGTGCCAGCAGCTCCAGGACAGGGACCTTGGGCACTGAAGCTTTCTTT. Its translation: CASSSRTGTLGTEAFF.

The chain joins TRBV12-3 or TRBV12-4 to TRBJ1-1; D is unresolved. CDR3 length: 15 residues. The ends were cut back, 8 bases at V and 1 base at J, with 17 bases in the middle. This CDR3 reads CASCLKRRKNTEAFF. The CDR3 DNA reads TGTGCCAGCTGTCTGAAGAGGCGAAAGAACACTGAAGCTTTCTTT.

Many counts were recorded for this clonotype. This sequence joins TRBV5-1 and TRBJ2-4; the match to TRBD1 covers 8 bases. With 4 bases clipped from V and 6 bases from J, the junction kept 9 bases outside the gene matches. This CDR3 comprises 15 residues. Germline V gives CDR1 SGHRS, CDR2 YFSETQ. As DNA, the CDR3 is TGCGCCAGCAGCAGAAATCCCGGGACAGGAAACATTCAGTACTTC. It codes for CASSRNPGTGNIQYF.

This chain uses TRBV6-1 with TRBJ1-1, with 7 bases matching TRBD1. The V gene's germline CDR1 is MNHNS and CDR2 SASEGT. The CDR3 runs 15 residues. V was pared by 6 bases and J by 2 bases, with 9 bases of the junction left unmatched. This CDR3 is CASSPPGQRNTEAFF. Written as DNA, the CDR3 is TGTGCCAGCAGCCCTCCGGGACAGCGTAACACTGAAGCTTTCTTT.

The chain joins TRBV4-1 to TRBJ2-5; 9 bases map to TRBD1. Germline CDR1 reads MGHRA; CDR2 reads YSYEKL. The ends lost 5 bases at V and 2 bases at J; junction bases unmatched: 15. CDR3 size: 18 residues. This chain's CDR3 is CASSGRGLTGGYQETQYF. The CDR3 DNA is TGCGCCAGCAGCGGACGGGGTCTAACAGGGGGCTATCAAGAGACCCAGTACTTC.

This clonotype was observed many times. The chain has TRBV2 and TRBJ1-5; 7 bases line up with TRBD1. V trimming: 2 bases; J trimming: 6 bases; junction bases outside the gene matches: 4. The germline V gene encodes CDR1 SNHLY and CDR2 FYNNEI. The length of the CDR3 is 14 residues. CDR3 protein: CASSEHRGGQPQHF. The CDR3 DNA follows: TGTGCCAGCAGTGAACACAGGGGAGGTCAGCCCCAGCATTTT.

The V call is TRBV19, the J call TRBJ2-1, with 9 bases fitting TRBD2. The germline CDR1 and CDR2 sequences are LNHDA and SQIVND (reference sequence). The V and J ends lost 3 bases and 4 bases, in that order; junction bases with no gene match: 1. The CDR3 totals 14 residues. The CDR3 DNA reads TGTGCCAGTAGTATCCTAGCGGGGTACAATGAGCAGTTCTTC. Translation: CASSILAGYNEQFF.

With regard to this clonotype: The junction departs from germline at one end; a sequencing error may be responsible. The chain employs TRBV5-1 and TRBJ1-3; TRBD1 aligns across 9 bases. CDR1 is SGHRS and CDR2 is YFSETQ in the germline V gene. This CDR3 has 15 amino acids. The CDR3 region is CASSSGQGDGNTIYF. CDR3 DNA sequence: TGTGCCAGCAGCTCGGGACAGGGTGATGGAAACACCATATATTTT.

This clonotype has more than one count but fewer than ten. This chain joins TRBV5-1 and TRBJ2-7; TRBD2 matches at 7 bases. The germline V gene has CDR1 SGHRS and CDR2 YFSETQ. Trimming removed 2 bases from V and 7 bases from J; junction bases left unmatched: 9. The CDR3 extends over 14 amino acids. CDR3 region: CASSLSGGSREQYF. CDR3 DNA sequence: TGCGCCAGCAGCTTATCGGGGGGATCACGGGAGCAGTACTTC. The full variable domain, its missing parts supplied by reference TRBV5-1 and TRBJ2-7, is KAGVTQTPRYLIKTRGQQVTLSCSPISGHRSVSWYQQTPGQGLQFLFEYFSETQRNKGNFPGRFSGRQFSNSRSEMNVSTLELGDSALYLCASSLSGGSREQYFGPGTRLTVT.

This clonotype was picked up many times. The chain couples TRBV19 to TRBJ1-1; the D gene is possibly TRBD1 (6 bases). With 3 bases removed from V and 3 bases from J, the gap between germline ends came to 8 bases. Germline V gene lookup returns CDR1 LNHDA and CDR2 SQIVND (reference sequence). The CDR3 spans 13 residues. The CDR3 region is CASSMGADTEAFF. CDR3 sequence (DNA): TGTGCCAGTAGTATGGGGGCGGACACTGAAGCTTTCTTT.

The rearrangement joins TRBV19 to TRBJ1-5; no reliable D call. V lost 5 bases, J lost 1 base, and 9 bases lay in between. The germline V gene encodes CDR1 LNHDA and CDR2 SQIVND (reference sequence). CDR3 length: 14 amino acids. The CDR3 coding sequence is TGTGCCAGTAGTCCCGGACCGAGCAATCAGCCCCAGCATTTT. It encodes CASSPGPSNQPQHF.

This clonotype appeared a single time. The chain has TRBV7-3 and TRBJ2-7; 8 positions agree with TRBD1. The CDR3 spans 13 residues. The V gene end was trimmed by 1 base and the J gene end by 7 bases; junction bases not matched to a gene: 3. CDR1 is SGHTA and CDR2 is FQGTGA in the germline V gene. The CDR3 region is CASSLIDRGEQYF. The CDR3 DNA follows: TGTGCCAGCAGCTTAATTGACAGGGGAGAGCAGTACTTC. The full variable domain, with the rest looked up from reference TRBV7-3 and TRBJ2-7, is GAGVSQTPSNKVTEKGKYVELRCDPISGHTALYWYRQSLGQGPEFLIYFQGTGAADDSGLPNDRFFAVRPEGSVSTLKIQRTERGDSAVYLCASSLIDRGEQYFGPGTRLTVT.

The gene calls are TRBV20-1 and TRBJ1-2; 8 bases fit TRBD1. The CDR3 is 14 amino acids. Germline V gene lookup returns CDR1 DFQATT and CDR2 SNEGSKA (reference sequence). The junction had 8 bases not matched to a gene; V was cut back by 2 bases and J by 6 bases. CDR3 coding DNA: TGCAGTGCTAGAAGGCCAGGGGGCAGTGATGGCTACACCTTC. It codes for CSARRPGGSDGYTF.

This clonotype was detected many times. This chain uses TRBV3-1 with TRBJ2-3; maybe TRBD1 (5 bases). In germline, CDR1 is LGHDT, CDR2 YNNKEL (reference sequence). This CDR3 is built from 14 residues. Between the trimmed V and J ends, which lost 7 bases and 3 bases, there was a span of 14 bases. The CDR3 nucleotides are TGTGCCAGCACCGATCCAGGGTTTACAGATACGCAGTATTTT. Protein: CASTDPGFTDTQYF.

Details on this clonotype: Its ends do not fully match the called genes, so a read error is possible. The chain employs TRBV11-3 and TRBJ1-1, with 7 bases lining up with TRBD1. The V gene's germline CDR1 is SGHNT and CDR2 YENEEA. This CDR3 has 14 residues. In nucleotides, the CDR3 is TGTGCCGGCAGCCCGGGGACAGAGAACACTGAAGCTTTCTTT. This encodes CAGSPGTENTEAFF.